This TCR beta chain is from a study of T cell responses to AZD1222 COVID-19 vaccine. Study findings and constraints: Nearly half of spike-specific TCRs reportedly target variant regions that are unmutated in the B.1.351 and B.1.1.7 variants. Spike-wide coverage was observed for vaccine-associated CD4 TCRs, with dominant responses at 160-218 and 743-854. Baseline testing showed seropositivity in only five or six AZD1222 recipients. White British ancestry dominated among donors, who included more females, and clonal diversity was possibly underestimated.

In the case of this clone: Its antigen is still unknown.

This table comes from immunoSEQ multiplex PCR, and its TCRdb copy is limited to in-frame clones, with some not included. In the table there are some 100,000 clones, 87% of which are singletons. This receptor was taken from an adult in good health. The specimen was peripheral blood, collected on day 0 of AZD1222 vaccination.

The CDR3 loop reads CAWSVGTEQPQHF. The CDR3 DNA is TGTGCCTGGAGTGTCGGGACAGAACAGCCCCAGCATTTT. The chain has TRBV30 and TRBJ1-5, with 7 bases fitting TRBD1. The CDR3 covers 13 residues. Germline assignment: CDR1 GTSNPN and CDR2 SVGIG (reference sequence). After removal of 0 bases from V and 7 bases from J, the junction contained 3 bases not matched to a gene.